The sequence of this TCR beta chain was determined in a study of OX40 agonist ivuxolimab in advanced cancers. Produced via immunoSEQ multiplex PCR; TCRdb's table is partial and in-frame only. This sample has tens of thousands of clones; about 85% occur once, and the top ten carry 0.3% to 0.35%. General study points: Clonal expansion from baseline to week 6 occurred in both CD4+ and CD8+ T cells. Partial responders dosed at 0.1-3.0 mg/kg displayed clonal expansion ranking among the lowest. On average, CD8+ T cells showed a greater number of expanded clones than CD4+.

Notes on this clone: The antigen remains unidentified.

CDR1 is SGHTA and CDR2 is FQGNSA in the germline V gene. CDR3 size: 15 residues. The V end was cut by 5 bases, the J end by 7 bases, with 15 bases between. The TCR originated in an adult with an advanced solid tumor such as melanoma, head and neck, liver or kidney cancer. Sequencing was performed on CD4+ or CD8+ T cells sorted from blood, taken in a trial of the OX40 agonist ivuxolimab. This chain links TRBV7-2 with TRBJ1-6; perhaps TRBD1 as D (6 bases). This chain's CDR3 is CASSGGGQTNSPLHF. The CDR3 DNA follows: TGTGCCAGCAGCGGGGGTGGACAGACGAATTCACCCCTCCACTTT.